One T cell receptor beta chain is described in this entry. The sample comes from a study of OX40 agonist ivuxolimab in advanced cancers. Study summary: Patient treatment consisted of intravenous ivuxolimab administration every 2 weeks at 0.01 to 10 mg/kg.

This CDR3 contains 14 residues. The germline V gene has CDR1 SGHTA and CDR2 FQGNSA. The V end was cut by 1 base, the J end by 7 bases, with 11 bases between. The assay was immunoSEQ multiplex PCR, and TCRdb's table has in-frame clones only and misses some. Found here are some 80,000 clones, around four fifths of them singletons; the top ten hold around a quarter. This material consisted of CD4+ or CD8+ T cells sorted from blood, taken in a trial of the OX40 agonist ivuxolimab. The source is an adult with an advanced solid tumor such as melanoma, head and neck, liver or kidney cancer. The chain joins TRBV7-2 to TRBJ1-5; D might be TRBD1 (6 bases). CDR3 DNA: TGTGCCAGCAGCTTAGACAGGGTGGGCCAGCCCCAGCATTTT. Protein sequence: CASSLDRVGQPQHF.